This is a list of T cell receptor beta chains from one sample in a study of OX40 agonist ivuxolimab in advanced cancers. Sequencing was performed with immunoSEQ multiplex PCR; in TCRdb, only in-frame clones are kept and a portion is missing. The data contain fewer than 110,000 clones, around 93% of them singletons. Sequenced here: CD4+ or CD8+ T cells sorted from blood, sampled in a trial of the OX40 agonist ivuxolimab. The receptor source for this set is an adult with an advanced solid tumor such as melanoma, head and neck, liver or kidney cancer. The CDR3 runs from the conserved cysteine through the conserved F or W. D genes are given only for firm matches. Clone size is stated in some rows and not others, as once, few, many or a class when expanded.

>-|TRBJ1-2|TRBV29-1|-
CSVAIRSSGYTF
TGCAGCGTCGCTATAAGGTCCTCCGGCTACACCTTC
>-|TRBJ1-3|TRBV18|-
CASSDSSGNTIYF
TGTGCCAGTTCGGACAGCTCTGGAAACACCATATATTTT
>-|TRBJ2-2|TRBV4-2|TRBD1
CASSPWTGLNTGELFF
TGTGCCAGCAGTCCCTGGACAGGGCTCAACACCGGGGAGCTGTTTTTT
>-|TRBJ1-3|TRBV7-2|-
CASSLAKLISGNTIYF
TGTGCCAGCAGCTTAGCGAAACTGATCTCTGGAAACACCATATATTTT
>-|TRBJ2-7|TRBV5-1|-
CASSDPQGSYEQYF
TGCGCCAGCAGCGATCCACAGGGTTCCTACGAGCAGTACTTC
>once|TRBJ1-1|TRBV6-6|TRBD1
CASSPSDRGMNTEAFF
TGTGCCAGCAGCCCAAGCGACAGGGGCATGAACACTGAAGCTTTCTTT
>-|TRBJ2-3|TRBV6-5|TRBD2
CASIPVAGEGGTQYF
TGTGCCAGCATCCCCGTAGCGGGAGAGGGGGGTACGCAGTATTTT
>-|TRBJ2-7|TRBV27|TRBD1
CASSPGAGQGRNYEQYF
TGTGCCAGCAGCCCTGGGGCGGGACAGGGGCGCAACTACGAGCAGTACTTC
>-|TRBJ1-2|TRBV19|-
CASSSTGDYGYTF
TGTGCCAGTAGTTCTACGGGAGACTATGGCTACACCTTC
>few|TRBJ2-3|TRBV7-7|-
CATVEDTQYF
TGTGCCACGGTGGAAGATACGCAGTATTTT
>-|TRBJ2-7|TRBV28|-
CASSLKVGKQYF
TGTGCCAGCAGTCTGAAGGTCGGTAAGCAGTACTTC
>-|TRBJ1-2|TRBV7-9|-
CASSYRDGYGYTF
TGTGCCAGCAGCTACAGGGACGGCTATGGCTACACCTTC
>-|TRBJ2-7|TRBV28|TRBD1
CASSLGDSYYEQYF
TGTGCCAGCAGTTTGGGGGACAGTTACTACGAGCAGTACTTC
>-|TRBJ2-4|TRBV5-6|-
CASSLVRGMDIQYF
TGTGCCAGCAGCCTAGTACGGGGAATGGACATTCAGTACTTC
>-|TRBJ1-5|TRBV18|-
CASSPTEGNQPQHF
TGTGCCAGCTCGCCGACCGAGGGCAATCAGCCCCAGCATTTT
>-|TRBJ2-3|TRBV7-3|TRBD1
CASSSQQGAVDTQYF
TGTGCCAGCAGCTCCCAACAGGGGGCCGTAGATACGCAGTATTTT